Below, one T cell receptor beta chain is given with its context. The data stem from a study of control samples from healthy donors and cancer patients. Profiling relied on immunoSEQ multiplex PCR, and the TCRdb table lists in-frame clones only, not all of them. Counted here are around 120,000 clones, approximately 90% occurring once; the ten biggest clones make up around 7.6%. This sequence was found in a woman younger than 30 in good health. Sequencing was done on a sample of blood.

For the CDR3, the DNA is TGTGCCAGCAGTGAGCCCGGGACAGCGGATGGCTACACCTTC. It codes for CASSEPGTADGYTF. This chain uses TRBV25-1 with TRBJ1-2; 7 bases align to TRBD1. This CDR3 is 14 amino acids long. Per germline, CDR1 MGHDK and CDR2 SYGVNS. V lost 3 bases and J lost 6; bases outside the gene matches: 7.